These 5 T cell receptor beta chains were all obtained from the same sample, sequenced in a study of T cell changes during pregnancy in multiple sclerosis. TCRdb's table, derived via immunoSEQ multiplex PCR, lists solely in-frame clones and lacks some. The sample consists of 28,000 or so clones, about 91% of them appearing once. The sample was CD4+ T cells from peripheral blood mononuclear cells, taken in the second trimester of pregnancy. These TCRs come from a female donor with multiple sclerosis, enrolled in a pregnancy study.

The V call is TRBV9, the J call TRBJ1-6, with 9 bases that match TRBD1. CDR3 size: 15 residues. The germline V gene has CDR1 SGDLS and CDR2 YYNGEE. Losses at the gene ends were 4 bases for V and 7 bases for J; bases not matched to a gene: 6. CDR3: CASSFGGQGNSPLHF. The CDR3 region has the DNA TGTGCCAGCAGCTTTGGTGGACAGGGGAATTCACCCCTCCACTTT.

V gene TRBV11-2 combines with J gene TRBJ2-7, with D perhaps TRBD2 (7 bases). The germline V gene encodes CDR1 SGHAT and CDR2 FQNNGV. The CDR3 length is 18 residues. V was pared by 5 bases and J by 2 bases, with 25 bases between. The CDR3 loop is CASSPVDRQRGATYEQYF. The DNA of the CDR3 is TGTGCCAGCAGCCCCGTAGATCGGCAACGGGGGGCCACCTACGAGCAGTACTTC.

The gene calls are TRBV30 and TRBJ1-2, with D unresolved. The germline V and J ends were trimmed by 2 bases and 8 bases, with 9 bases remaining between them. Germline V gene sequence: CDR1 GTSNPN, CDR2 SVGIG (reference sequence). The CDR3 is 11 amino acids. The CDR3 DNA reads as TGTGCCTGGAGTTTACTGGTCGGCTACACCTTC. This translates into CAWSLLVGYTF.

With regard to this clone: This sample also contains other DNA sequences that code for the same CDR3. The genes are TRBV2 and TRBJ1-1; D may be TRBD1 (6 bases). The CDR3 is made up of 13 amino acids. From germline, CDR1 is SNHLY and CDR2 FYNNEI. Trimming shortened V by 7 bases and J by 2 bases, and 11 bases separated the two germline ends. The CDR3 DNA sequence: TGTGCCAGCAAATTGGACAGCAACACTGAAGCTTTCTTT. Protein sequence: CASKLDSNTEAFF.

The CDR3 region has the DNA TGTGCCAGCAGCACGGGACAGGGGGGGGATGGCTACACCTTC. Its protein product is CASSTGQGGDGYTF. The chain recombines TRBV9 with TRBJ1-2, with 11 nucleotides matching TRBD1. Trimming at V came to 4 bases and at J to 6 bases, leaving 5 bases not matched to a gene. CDR1 is SGDLS and CDR2 is YYNGEE in the germline V gene. The CDR3 covers 14 residues.